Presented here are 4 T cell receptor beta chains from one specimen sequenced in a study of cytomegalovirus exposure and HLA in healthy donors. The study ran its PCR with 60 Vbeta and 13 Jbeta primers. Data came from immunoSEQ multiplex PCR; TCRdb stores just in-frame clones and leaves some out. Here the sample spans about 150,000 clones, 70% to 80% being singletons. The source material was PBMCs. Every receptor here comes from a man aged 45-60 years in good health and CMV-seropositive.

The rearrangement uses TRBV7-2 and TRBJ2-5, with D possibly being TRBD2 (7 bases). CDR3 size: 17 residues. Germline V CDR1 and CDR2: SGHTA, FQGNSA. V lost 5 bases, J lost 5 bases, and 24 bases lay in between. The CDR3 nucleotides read TGTGCCAGCAGCCCCTCCACCCTCGGGGGGCCGAGGGAGACCCAGTACTTC. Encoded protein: CASSPSTLGGPRETQYF.

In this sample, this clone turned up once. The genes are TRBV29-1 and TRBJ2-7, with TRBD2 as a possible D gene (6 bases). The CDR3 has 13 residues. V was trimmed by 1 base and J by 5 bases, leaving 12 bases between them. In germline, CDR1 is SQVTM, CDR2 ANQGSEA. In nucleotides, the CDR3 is TGCAGCGTTGAAGGGGGGGATGCGAACGAGCAGTACTTC. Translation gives CSVEGGDANEQYF.

The CDR3 sequence: CASSPYRTGQGRHTEAFF. The CDR3 bases are TGTGCCAGCTCACCATATCGTACGGGACAGGGTCGACACACTGAAGCTTTCTTT. The chain uses TRBV18 and TRBJ1-1, with 9 nucleotides matching TRBD1. Germline CDR1 and CDR2: KGHSH and LQKENI. Germline trimming cut 2 bases from V and 3 bases from J; bases unmatched to any gene: 13. There are 18 residues in the CDR3.

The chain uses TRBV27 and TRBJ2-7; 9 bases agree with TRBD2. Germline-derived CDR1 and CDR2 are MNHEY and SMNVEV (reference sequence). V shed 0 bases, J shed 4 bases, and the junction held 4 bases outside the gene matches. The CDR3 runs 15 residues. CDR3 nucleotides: TGTGCCAGCAGTTTATCGTCGGCGGGAGGGTACGAGCAGTACTTC. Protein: CASSLSSAGGYEQYF.